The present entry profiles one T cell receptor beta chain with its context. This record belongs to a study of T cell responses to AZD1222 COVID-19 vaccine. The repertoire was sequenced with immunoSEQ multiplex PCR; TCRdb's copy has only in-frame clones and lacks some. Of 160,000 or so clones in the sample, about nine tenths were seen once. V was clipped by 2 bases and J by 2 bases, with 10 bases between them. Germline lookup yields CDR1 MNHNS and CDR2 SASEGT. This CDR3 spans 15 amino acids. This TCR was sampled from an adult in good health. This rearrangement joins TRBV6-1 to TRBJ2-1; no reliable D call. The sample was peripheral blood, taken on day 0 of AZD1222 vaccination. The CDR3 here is CASSENRNTYNEQFF. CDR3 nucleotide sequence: TGTGCCAGCAGTGAAAATAGAAACACCTACAATGAGCAGTTCTTC.